This T cell receptor (beta chain) comes out of a study of shared clonotypes between healthy human individuals (dated by TCRdb to 2019 to 2021). Describing the broader study: The cohort included a few men and a couple of women between 18 and 49 years of age. Each donor's leukapheresis produced roughly between about 0.85 and 10 billion PBMCs. Blood TCR repertoires of about five healthy adults were deeply sequenced to estimate repertoire size and the extent of clonotype sharing between individuals. To increase sequencing depth and limit assay-specific biases, TCR repertoire library preparation and sequencing were carried out by different laboratories using diverse techniques.

Regarding this clone: No antigen is known for it. The sample holds no much larger clone one base away, and base qualities are not on file.

The germline V gene specifies SGHVS as CDR1 and FNYEAQ as CDR2. V has 6 bases trimmed and J has 2 bases trimmed; junction bases matching no gene number 5. Measured from the cysteine to the phenylalanine, the CDR3 is 16 residues long. Only the CDR3 part of the read is kept: 48 bases, read in frame from the first base. Using the deep immunoSEQ assay, multiplex PCR amplified TCR CDR3 regions from genomic DNA. Genomic DNA extracted from each cell subset was distributed evenly over all wells of several immunoSEQ 96-well plates, and each plate served as one replicate. For unsorted PBMC, around 310 ng of genomic DNA, equivalent to around 33,000 T cell genomes, went into each replicate PCR. Genomic DNA from unsorted PBMC was sequenced over ten immunoSEQ deep assay plates. The purified libraries were quantified using a Qubit 3.0 fluorometer, sized with a Bioanalyzer 2100, and then quantified again using the KAPA Library Quantification kit. Each immunoSEQ 96-well plate was sequenced on its own single-read 150-cycle Illumina NextSeq 550 flow cell. The original methods were these. Because only junctional sequences without quality scores were contained in the immunoSEQ output, filtering matching that applied to full-length reads could not be performed. Sequences were annotated with PyIR, a Python wrapper for IgBLAST v1.9, and V/J genes and CDR3 were assigned using IMGT germline references. Reads with weak V/J assignments (E-value above 1e-6), missing CDR3, stop codons, out-of-frame junctions, or ambiguous translated residues were removed. V3J clonotypes were defined as sequences sharing an identical inferred V gene, J gene, and CDR3 amino acid sequence. To compute the percentage overlap between repertoires, the number of shared unique clonotypes was divided by the size of the smaller repertoire. Repertoire richness was assessed with RTK rarefaction, the Chao1 estimator, and Recon v2.1 estimates of unobserved clonotypes. The table was pulled from immuneACCESS by TCRdb, which kept in-frame rearrangements only. Such tables lose some clones; where checked, under half of the loss comes from unresolved V genes, and the rest has no known cause. Clonal size and the V and J genes are those of that table, whereas D and trimming came from the DNA. Within this sample are about 500,000 clones, with 75% to 80% of them counted one time only. The ten largest clones add up to about 12% of the sample.

What the research found in general, with its limitations: Because the study included only a small number of donors, the genetic and exposure-history diversity represented was limited. Sampling was restricted to blood, and TCR repertoires in tissue are likely to differ from TCR repertoires in blood. Pairwise subsampling indicated that sequencing depth was expected to affect the degree of clonotype sharing among donors.

The donors were healthy, HIV-negative adults who had no recently reported acute infections or vaccinations. Every donor was a Caucasian adult living in Nashville, Tennessee, USA. For unsorted samples, approximately 84 million PBMCs were counted, and genomic DNA was extracted using the QIAamp DNA Blood Mini kit. Blood was obtained by leukapheresis, after which PBMCs were separated by Ficoll-Histopaque density gradient centrifugation and cryopreserved in liquid nitrogen vapor phase. The chain joins TRBV7-6 to TRBJ2-3; 13 of the junction bases match TRBD2. The sequencing input was PBMCs. This TCR was recovered from a woman in her thirties or forties in good health. Some clones in this sample may be carry-over from other donors' samples. In nucleotide form, the sequence is TGTGCCAGCAGTAGACTAGCGGGAGGTCTCACAGATACGCAGTATTTT. Protein translation: CASSRLAGGLTDTQYF.